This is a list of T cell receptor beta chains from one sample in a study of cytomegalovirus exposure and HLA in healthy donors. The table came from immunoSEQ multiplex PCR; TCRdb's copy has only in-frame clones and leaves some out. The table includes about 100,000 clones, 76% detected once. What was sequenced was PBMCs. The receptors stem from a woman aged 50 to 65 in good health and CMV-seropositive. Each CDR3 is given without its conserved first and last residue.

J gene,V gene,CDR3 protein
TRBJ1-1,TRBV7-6,ASSLRVVNTEAF
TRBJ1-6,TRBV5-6,ASAPGNSPLH
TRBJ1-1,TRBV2,ASPTHGVAF
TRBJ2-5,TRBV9,ASSDLSTGETQY
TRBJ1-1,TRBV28,ASSPGITEAF
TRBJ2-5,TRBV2,ASMGTSGLATMGY
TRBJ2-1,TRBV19,ASSAGASASYNEQF
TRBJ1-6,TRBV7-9,ASSSRGTGSSPLH
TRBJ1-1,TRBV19,ASSLQGETEAF
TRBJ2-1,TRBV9,ASSIRGTSGNEQF
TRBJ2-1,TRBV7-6,ASSQGTAPYNEQF
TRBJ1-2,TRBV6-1,ASSESGGGSYT
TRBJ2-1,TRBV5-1,ASSLGSGRSGEQF
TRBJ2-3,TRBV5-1,ASSLGLAGPSSTDTQY
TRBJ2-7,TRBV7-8,ASSLASSYEQY
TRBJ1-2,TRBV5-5,ASSQQTGGGPEGYT
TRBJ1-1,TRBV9,ASSAGRTGPVNTEAF
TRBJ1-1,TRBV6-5,ASRKSGGGTEAF
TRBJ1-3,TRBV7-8,ASSLSVTPTPNTIY
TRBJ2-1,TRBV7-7,ASSLDRGGEQF
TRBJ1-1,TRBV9,ASSVTGGAGTEAF
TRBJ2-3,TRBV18,ASSPKGTLSSGTQY
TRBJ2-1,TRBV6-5,ASSLGQGVYNEQF
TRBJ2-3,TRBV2,ASSTNPGTDTQY
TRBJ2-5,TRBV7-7,ASSPTSFLETQY
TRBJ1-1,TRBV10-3,ANRGQGSAAF
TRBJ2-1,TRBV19,ASSSGSHNEQF
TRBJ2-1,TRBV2,ASRTGLAGSEQF
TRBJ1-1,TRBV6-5,ASSYGAGTEAF
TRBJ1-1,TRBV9,ASSGGGGRGTEAF
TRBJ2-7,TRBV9,ASSPRQQGVLAYEQY
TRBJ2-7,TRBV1,TSSQDGGLAGEGTYEQY